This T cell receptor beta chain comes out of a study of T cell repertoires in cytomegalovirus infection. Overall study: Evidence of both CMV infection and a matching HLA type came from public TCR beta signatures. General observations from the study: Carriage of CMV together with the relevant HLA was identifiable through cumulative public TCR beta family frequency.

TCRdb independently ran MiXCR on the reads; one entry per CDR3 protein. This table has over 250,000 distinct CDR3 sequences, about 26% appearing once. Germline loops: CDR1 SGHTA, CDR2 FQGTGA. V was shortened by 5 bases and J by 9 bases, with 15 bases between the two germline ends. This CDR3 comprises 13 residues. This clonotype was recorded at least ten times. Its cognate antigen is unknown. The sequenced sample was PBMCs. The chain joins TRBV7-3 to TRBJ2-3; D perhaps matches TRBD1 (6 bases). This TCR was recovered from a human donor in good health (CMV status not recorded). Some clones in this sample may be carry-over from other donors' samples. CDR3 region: CASSIPGQKTQYF. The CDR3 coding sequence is TGTGCCAGCAGCATACCGGGACAAAAAACGCAGTATTTT.